This T cell receptor beta chain was retrieved from a study of cytomegalovirus exposure and HLA in healthy donors. The primer mix had 60 Vbeta and 13 Jbeta primers. The protocol was immunoSEQ multiplex PCR, while the TCRdb copy is restricted to in-frame clones and leaves out a portion. Here the sample spans approximately 150,000 clones, around 80% being singletons. Study-wide findings and caveats: In terms of immune exposure information, only CMV serostatus was available. Upon later analysis, HLA-associated TCR beta chains proved more clonally expanded than other, equally common chains.

Despite likely unrecorded immune exposures, the donors were nominally healthy at the time of sampling. V was clipped by 8 bases and J by 5 bases, with 12 bases between them. The CDR3 consists of 12 residues. Germline CDR1 is SNHLY and CDR2 is FYNNEI. In regard to this clone: What it recognizes is unknown.

This chain connects TRBV2 to TRBJ2-5; D is uncertain. Sequenced sample: PBMCs. This sequence originates from a man younger than 35 in good health and CMV-seropositive. Here the CDR3 DNA reads TGTGCCAGCGGGCCAGTGATGGAGACCCAGTACTTC. Its translation: CASGPVMETQYF. Drawing the rest from reference TRBV2 and TRBJ2-5, the complete variable domain is EPEVTQTPSHQVTQMGQEVILRCVPISNHLYFYWYRQILGQKVEFLVSFYNNEISEKSEIFDDQFSVERPDGSNFTLKIRSTKLEDSAMYFCASGPVMETQYFGPGTRLLVL.